The 14 T cell receptor beta chains listed next were all sequenced from one sample in a study of shared clonotypes between healthy human individuals. Clones were sequenced by immunoSEQ multiplex PCR, and TCRdb holds only the in-frame ones, with some missing. This sample has hundreds of thousands of clones, with about 96% found just once. Material: memory CD8+ T cells sorted from blood. Subset noted: CD45RO+ cells pooled with CCR7-negative TemRA cells. Receptor source: a man aged 25-45 years in good health.

The chain carries TRBV29-1 and TRBJ1-2; D unclear. The ends were cut back, 2 bases at V and 4 bases at J, with 14 bases in the middle. This CDR3 contains 14 residues. CDR1 SQVTM and CDR2 ANQGSEA come from the germline V gene. As DNA, the CDR3 is TGCAGCGTTGAACTCAGCCAGGAGCTCTATGGCTACACCTTC. Residues: CSVELSQELYGYTF.

The CDR3 loop reads CASSQGLGETQYF. The CDR3 nucleotides read TGTGCCAGCAGCCAAGGACTGGGAGAGACCCAGTACTTC. The chain carries TRBV11-2 and TRBJ2-5; a possible D gene is TRBD2 (5 bases). The CDR3 runs 13 residues. The germline gives CDR1 SGHAT, CDR2 FQNNGV. V lost 5 bases to trimming and J lost 4 bases, with 11 bases between them.

Concerning this clone: Additional DNA sequences in this sample encode the identical CDR3. The chain uses TRBV18 and TRBJ2-2; 7 positions match TRBD2. The CDR3 has 16 residues. Germline CDR1 and CDR2: KGHSH and LQKENI. The trim removed 4 bases at V and 8 bases at J, leaving 13 bases unmatched. Here the CDR3 DNA reads TGTGCCAGCTCACTACCTAGCGGCCCCGTAACTGGGGAGCTGTTTTTT. This gives the protein CASSLPSGPVTGELFF.

The genes are TRBV25-1 and TRBJ2-3; D possibly uses TRBD1 or TRBD2 (5 bases each). Trimming pared 3 bases from V and 0 bases from J, leaving 13 bases between. The V gene's germline CDR1 is MGHDK and CDR2 SYGVNS. This CDR3 contains 16 residues. This CDR3 reads CASSDSRDHSTDTQYF. The CDR3 region has the DNA TGTGCCAGCAGTGATTCGAGGGACCATAGCACAGATACGCAGTATTTT.

This clone was detected a few times. The gene calls are TRBV30 and TRBJ1-5, with D possibly matching TRBD1 (6 bases). There are 13 residues in the CDR3. The V end was cut by 2 bases, the J end by 4 bases, with 9 bases between. Germline CDR1 GTSNPN, CDR2 SVGIG (reference sequence). CDR3 in DNA: TGTGCCTGGAGTCAGGGGCCTAATCAGCCCCAGCATTTT. It specifies CAWSQGPNQPQHF. The whole variable domain, filled in from reference TRBV30 and TRBJ1-5, reads SQTIHQWPATLVQPVGSPLSLECTVEGTSNPNLYWYRQAAGRGLQLLFYSVGIGQISSEVPQNLSASRPQDRQFILSSKKLLLSDSGFYLCAWSQGPNQPQHFGDGTRLSIL.

This clone was found once. V and J are TRBV10-2 and TRBJ2-5; D uncertain. The ends were cut back, 2 bases at V and 5 bases at J, with 21 bases in the middle. Germline CDR1 WSHSY, CDR2 SAAADI. The CDR3 totals 17 residues. The CDR3 region is CASSELASPYLWETQYF. The CDR3 region has the DNA TGCGCCAGCAGTGAGCTTGCCAGTCCTTATTTATGGGAGACCCAGTACTTC.

This chain connects TRBV4-1 to TRBJ2-1, with D perhaps TRBD1 or TRBD2 (5 bases each). V shed 1 base and J shed 8 bases, with 6 bases lying between them. CDR3 size: 12 residues. Germline CDR1 and CDR2: MGHRA and YSYEKL. The CDR3 loop is CASSQAGHEQFF. CDR3 coding DNA: TGCGCCAGCAGCCAAGCGGGACATGAGCAGTTCTTC.

The chain is built from TRBV29-1 and TRBJ2-3; 10 bases align to TRBD2. Germline CDR1 and CDR2: SQVTM and ANQGSEA. The CDR3 is 13 residues long. The trim removed 7 bases at V and 6 bases at J, leaving 7 bases unmatched. The CDR3 DNA reads as TGCAGCGCAATACTAGCGGGATCCGATACGCAGTATTTT. It yields the protein CSAILAGSDTQYF.

V usage is TRBV9 and J usage is TRBJ2-2; D unclear. The ends were cut back, 5 bases at V and 5 bases at J, with 4 bases in the middle. The CDR3 is 11 amino acids. CDR1 and CDR2 from the germline V gene are SGDLS and YYNGEE. The CDR3 loop is CASSSTGELFF. In DNA, the CDR3 is TGTGCCAGCAGTTCTACCGGGGAGCTGTTTTTT.

The chain carries TRBV27 and TRBJ2-1, with D perhaps TRBD1 or TRBD2 (5 bases each). Germline assignment: CDR1 MNHEY and CDR2 SMNVEV (reference sequence). Between the trimmed V and J ends, which lost 3 bases and 2 bases, there was a span of 8 bases. This CDR3 has 14 residues. The CDR3 nucleotides are TGTGCCAGCAGTTTGGGGACGGCCTACAATGAGCAGTTCTTC. Protein: CASSLGTAYNEQFF.

The J gene is TRBJ1-1, the V gene TRBV6-1, with no clear D. V lost 2 bases and J 7 bases, leaving 8 bases between the germline ends. Germline V gene sequence: CDR1 MNHNS, CDR2 SASEGT. The CDR3 is made up of 12 amino acids. The CDR3 coding sequence is TGTGCCAGCAGTGAAAGGGCAGTTGAAGCTTTCTTT. Its translation: CASSERAVEAFF.

Concerning this clone: The same CDR3 can be traced to other DNA sequences in this sample. The chain recombines TRBV29-1 with TRBJ2-1; D perhaps matches TRBD2 (6 bases). With 4 bases removed from V and 10 bases from J, the gap between germline ends came to 11 bases. This CDR3 is 11 amino acids long. Looked up from germline, CDR1 is SQVTM and CDR2 is ANQGSEA. In nucleotides, the CDR3 is TGCAGCGTTGGGAGGGCCAACGAGCAGTTCTTC. Amino acid sequence: CSVGRANEQFF.

The V and J genes are TRBV19 and TRBJ2-3, with 7 positions matching TRBD1. The V segment lost 5 bases and the J segment 1 base; nucleotides outside the gene matches: 9. CDR1 and CDR2 (germline): LNHDA, SQIVND (reference sequence). CDR3 length: 16 residues. The CDR3 DNA reads as TGTGCCAGTAGTGACGGACCGGGACAGCGCACAGATACGCAGTATTTT. It codes for CASSDGPGQRTDTQYF.

The CDR3 protein is CASSPTRSGATQYF. The DNA for the CDR3 is TGTGCCAGCAGTCCTACTAGATCTGGGGCGACCCAGTACTTC. The chain uses TRBV27 and TRBJ2-5; D tentatively reads TRBD1 or TRBD2 (5 bases each). The CDR3 loop spans 14 amino acids. CDR1 and CDR2 from the germline V gene are MNHEY and SMNVEV (reference sequence). The V gene lost 5 bases and the J gene lost 7 bases, with 17 bases spanning the gap.